Following are 31 T cell receptor beta chains from one sample sequenced in a study of blood T cells in healthy people across ages. It was with a sample-barcoded 5' primer and a J-beta primer mix that a second PCR of roughly 7 to 12 cycles was run. One entry per CDR3 protein results from TCRdb running MiXCR on the 5' RACE reads. Of around 800,000 distinct CDR3 sequences in the sample, approximately 53% were seen once. Sequenced: blood. Receptors originate from a man aged 80 or over in good health.

The rearrangement joins TRBV6-1 to TRBJ1-2; the match to TRBD1 covers 9 bases. Germline trimming cut 7 bases from V and 2 bases from J; bases unmatched to any gene: 5. The germline V gene has CDR1 MNHNS and CDR2 SASEGT. The CDR3 loop spans 14 amino acids. CDR3 sequence (DNA): TGTGCCAGCACTACGACAGGGGGAAACTATGGCTACACCTTC. Encoded protein: CASTTTGGNYGYTF.

This clonotype was seen a single time. This chain connects TRBV21-1 to TRBJ2-7; TRBD2, the table's D call, lacks a check against the DNA. TRBV21-1 is classified as a pseudogene. The CDR3 spans 16 residues. In DNA, the CDR3 is TGTGCCAGCAGCAAAGCAGGTAGCGGGAGACCCTACGAGCAGTACTTC. Translation gives CASSKAGSGRPYEQYF.

The rearrangement joins TRBV7-2 to TRBJ2-3; TRBD2 might be the D (6 bases). V dropped 7 bases and J dropped 2 bases, with 13 bases sitting between them. This CDR3 comprises 14 residues. Germline V gene lookup returns CDR1 SGHTA and CDR2 FQGNSA. The CDR3 loop reads CASIYGGTTDTQYF. In DNA, the CDR3 is TGTGCCAGCATCTATGGGGGGACCACAGATACGCAGTATTTT.

There are a few counts of this clonotype. The genes are TRBV3-1 and TRBJ2-7; the D gene is possibly TRBD1 (6 bases). CDR1 and CDR2 from the germline V gene are LGHDT and YNNKEL (reference sequence). V lost 4 bases and J lost 3, with 13 bases in between. This CDR3 has 14 amino acids. CDR3 coding DNA: TGTGCCAGCAGCCTCCTTCCGGACAGCTACGAGCAGTACTTC. Translated: CASSLLPDSYEQYF.

This clonotype has a handful of counts. The genes are TRBV9 and TRBJ2-7; TRBD2 matches 8 bases. J was trimmed by 2 bases and V by 0 bases; bases with no gene match: 4. This CDR3 has 15 residues. Germline V gene lookup returns CDR1 SGDLS and CDR2 YYNGEE. The CDR3 sequence is CASSVAAGGPYEQYF. CDR3 coding DNA: TGTGCCAGCAGCGTAGCGGCGGGAGGACCCTACGAGCAGTACTTC.

This clonotype showed up just a few times. The V and J genes are TRBV10-3 and TRBJ2-3; D may be TRBD2 (6 bases). Trimming pared 6 bases from V and 14 bases from J, leaving 21 bases between. Per the germline V gene, CDR1 is ENHRY and CDR2 is SYGVKD. CDR3 length: 13 amino acids. DNA for the CDR3: TGTGCCATCAGGTCCAGGGAGGCGGGATACGCGTATTTT. Protein sequence: CAIRSREAGYAYF.

The V call is TRBV7-6, the J call TRBJ2-1, with TRBD2 matching 9 bases. The germline V gene encodes CDR1 SGHVS and CDR2 FNYEAQ. This CDR3 is built from 15 residues. V was clipped by 4 bases and J by 6 bases; unmatched bases: 7. CDR3 sequence reads: CASSSPGGRANEQFF. DNA of the CDR3: TGTGCCAGCAGCTCCCCTGGCGGGAGGGCCAATGAGCAGTTCTTC.

This clonotype appeared a few times. The J gene is TRBJ2-7, the V gene TRBV29-1; D possibly uses TRBD1 or TRBD2 (6 bases each). Per germline, CDR1 SQVTM and CDR2 ANQGSEA. This CDR3 comprises 17 residues. Trimming removed 0 bases from V and 2 bases from J, with 20 bases in between. The CDR3 loop reads CSVEDPTGPGGAYEQYF. CDR3 sequence (DNA): TGCAGCGTTGAAGATCCGACAGGCCCCGGAGGGGCCTACGAGCAGTACTTC.

The CDR3 coding sequence is TGCGCCAGCAGCTTGGAAGGCACCTCTACTAATGAAAAACTGTTTTTT. Its protein product is CASSLEGTSTNEKLFF. V is TRBV5-1 and J is TRBJ1-4, with unresolved D. Germline-derived CDR1 and CDR2 are SGHRS and YFSETQ. With 0 bases removed from V and 2 bases from J, the gap between germline ends came to 11 bases. This CDR3 region has 16 residues.

This clonotype was recorded a few times. The genes are TRBV11-2 and TRBJ2-7, with TRBD2 identical over 8 bases. The CDR3 spans 15 residues. Germline V gene sequence: CDR1 SGHAT, CDR2 FQNNGV. Trimming removed 0 bases from V and 0 bases from J; junction bases left unmatched: 1. CDR3 sequence: CASSLELAASYEQYF. The DNA of the CDR3 is TGTGCCAGCAGCTTAGAACTAGCGGCCTCCTACGAGCAGTACTTC.

This sequence joins TRBV20-1 and TRBJ2-1, with 7 bases aligning to TRBD2. This CDR3 contains 15 residues. V shed 2 bases and J 4 bases; nucleotides not matched to a gene: 8. The germline V gene encodes CDR1 DFQATT and CDR2 SNEGSKA (reference sequence). The DNA of the CDR3 is TGCAGTGCTAGAACTCTAGCGGAGAGGTACAATGAGCAGTTCTTC. Translated, it gives CSARTLAERYNEQFF.

The chain recombines TRBV29-1 with TRBJ2-5; 12 bases map to TRBD1. Germline V CDR1 and CDR2: SQVTM, ANQGSEA. This CDR3 is built from 16 residues. J lost 11 bases, V lost 4 bases, and 17 bases had no gene match. The CDR3 nucleotides are TGCAGCGTTGGATCGGCGGGGACAGGGGGCGCGAGCAAGCAGTACTTC. It codes for CSVGSAGTGGASKQYF.

This clonotype was observed a handful of times. The V gene is TRBV21-1, the J gene TRBJ2-5. TRBV21-1 is listed as a pseudogene. The CDR3 runs 14 residues. CDR3 sequence: CASLSSVTQETQYF. The CDR3 DNA follows: TGTGCCAGTTTGTCGAGCGTGACTCAGGAGACCCAGTACTTC.

This chain joins TRBV29-1 and TRBJ1-2, with D perhaps TRBD1 (6 bases). This CDR3 has 14 amino acids. CDR1 SQVTM and CDR2 ANQGSEA come from the germline V gene. Trimming cost V 2 bases and J 4 bases, with 14 bases left between them. The CDR3 is CSVETAGVIYGYTF. The CDR3 coding sequence is TGCAGCGTTGAAACGGCAGGGGTGATCTATGGCTACACCTTC.

This clonotype was counted a few times. The V and J genes are TRBV3-1 and TRBJ1-2; the match to TRBD1 covers 11 bases. The trim removed 3 bases at V and 7 bases at J, leaving 4 bases unmatched. Germline CDR1 reads LGHDT; CDR2 reads YNNKEL (reference sequence). The length of the CDR3 is 14 residues. The chain's CDR3 is CASSHRTGGSGYTF. The CDR3 DNA reads TGTGCCAGCAGCCACCGGACAGGGGGCTCTGGCTACACCTTC.

V usage is TRBV7-9 and J usage is TRBJ1-1; D unresolved. Trimming removed 5 bases from V and 7 bases from J, with 11 bases in between. CDR1 and CDR2 from the germline V gene are SEHNR and FQNEAQ (reference sequence). This CDR3 region has 12 residues. The CDR3 here is CASSTLESEAFF. For the CDR3, the DNA is TGTGCCAGCAGCACCCTTGAGAGTGAAGCTTTCTTT. The whole variable domain, remainder taken from reference TRBV7-9 and TRBJ1-1, is DTGVSQNPRHKITKRGQNVTFRCDPISEHNRLYWYRQTLGQGPEFLTYFQNEAQLEKSRLLSDRFSAERPKGSFSTLEIQRTEQGDSAMYLCASSTLESEAFFGQGTRLTVV.

The V and J genes are TRBV12-3 or TRBV12-4 and TRBJ2-1; D tentatively fits TRBD1 or TRBD2 (5 bases each). The CDR3 loop spans 12 amino acids. The ends were cut back, 7 bases at V and 15 bases at J, with 19 bases in the middle. DNA for the CDR3: TGTGCCAGCACCCTGGGGGTTGGTCAAGGGTTCTTC. Translated: CASTLGVGQGFF.

The chain couples TRBV18 to TRBJ2-7; D not certain. Trimming removed 5 bases at V and 5 bases at J, with 7 bases between. There are 11 residues in the CDR3. Germline CDR1 is KGHSH and CDR2 is LQKENI. CDR3 nucleotide sequence: TGTGCCAGCTCAACTAAGGACGAGCAGTACTTC. This sequence encodes CASSTKDEQYF.

The chain links TRBV6-6 to TRBJ2-7; D is perhaps TRBD2 (5 bases). V lost 3 bases and J 3 bases, leaving 15 bases between the germline ends. The CDR3 covers 15 residues. In germline, CDR1 is MNHNY, CDR2 SVGAGI (reference sequence). The CDR3 DNA is TGTGCCAGCAGTTATAAAGTACTAGTGGGCTACGAGCAGTACTTC. Translated: CASSYKVLVGYEQYF.

This clonotype was recorded once. The chain combines TRBV6-5 with TRBJ2-1, with D possibly being TRBD2 (6 bases). There are 15 residues in the CDR3. Germline V gene data show CDR1 as MNHEY and CDR2 as SVGAGI. V lost 4 bases, J lost 7 bases, and 17 bases lay in between. CDR3 nucleotide sequence: TGTGCCAGCAGTTCTGGCGACCTAGGGAGGAATGAGCAGTTCTTC. The encoded protein is CASSSGDLGRNEQFF.

The V and J genes are TRBV5-6 and TRBJ2-7; 11 bases agree with TRBD2. Germline CDR1 reads SGHDT; CDR2 reads YYEEEE. The V gene end was trimmed by 3 bases and the J gene end by 10 bases; junction bases not matched to a gene: 12. The CDR3 is made up of 15 amino acids. CDR3 nucleotide sequence: TGTGCCAGCAGCTGGGGACTAGCGGTCCAAGAGATCCAGTACTTC. Its translation: CASSWGLAVQEIQYF.

This clonotype was detected once. The chain employs TRBV12-3 or TRBV12-4 and TRBJ2-4; tentative D call: TRBD1 (6 bases). The V end was cut by 2 bases, the J end by 6 bases, with 11 bases between. The CDR3 length is 14 residues. CDR3 amino acids: CASSLRGILNIQYF. DNA for the CDR3: TGTGCCAGCAGTTTAAGGGGGATTTTAAACATTCAGTACTTC.

There are a few counts of this clonotype. The chain joins TRBV24-1 to TRBJ2-7; 9 bases are a match to TRBD1. Germline values: CDR1 KGHDR, CDR2 SFDVKD. Germline trimming cut 7 bases from V and 0 bases from J; bases unmatched to any gene: 9. CDR3 length: 16 amino acids. As DNA, the CDR3 is TGTGCCACCAGCCCGGGGACAGGGAGTCTCTCCTACGAGCAGTACTTC. Protein: CATSPGTGSLSYEQYF.

V usage is TRBV29-1 and J usage is TRBJ2-7, with 9 bases lining up with TRBD1. CDR3 length equals 17 residues. After removal of 0 bases from V and 1 base from J, the junction contained 10 bases not matched to a gene. Germline values: CDR1 SQVTM, CDR2 ANQGSEA. The DNA of the CDR3 is TGCAGCGTTGAAGAGAAGCACAGGGGGCTGGGTTCCTACGAGCAGTACTTC. Its protein is CSVEEKHRGLGSYEQYF.

This clonotype was observed a few times. The CDR3 DNA reads TGTGCCAGCAGCTTAGTCGAGACATCAAAGAACTATGGCTACACCTTC. Amino acid sequence: CASSLVETSKNYGYTF. This sequence joins TRBV7-2 and TRBJ1-2; unclear D gene. Trimming removed 1 base at V and 2 bases at J, with 14 bases between. CDR1 and CDR2 (germline): SGHTA, FQGNSA. This CDR3 is built from 16 residues.

In this sample, this clonotype turned up a few times. The V and J genes are TRBV7-2 and TRBJ2-1; no clear D gene. Between the trimmed V and J ends, which lost 1 base and 2 bases, there was a span of 6 bases. CDR3 length: 14 residues. Germline loops: CDR1 SGHTA, CDR2 FQGNSA. Here the CDR3 reads CASSLEVTYNEQFF. CDR3 bases: TGTGCCAGCAGCTTAGAAGTCACCTACAATGAGCAGTTCTTC.

This chain joins TRBV24-1 and TRBJ2-1; 16 nucleotides align to TRBD2. Germline CDR1 KGHDR, CDR2 SFDVKD. V shed 4 bases and J 9 bases; nucleotides not matched to a gene: 5. CDR3 length: 16 amino acids. The CDR3 DNA sequence: TGTGCCACCAGTGACGCGGGACTAGCGGGAGGGATTGAGCAGTTCTTC. Amino acid sequence: CATSDAGLAGGIEQFF.

This clonotype was counted between two and nine times. This sequence joins TRBV4-2 and TRBJ1-5, with unresolved D. Trimming shortened V by 4 bases and J by 1 base, and 8 bases separated the two germline ends. Germline CDR1 reads LGHNA; CDR2 reads YNFKEQ. The CDR3 covers 14 residues. The CDR3 loop reads CASSRPGSNQPQHF. The CDR3 coding sequence is TGTGCCAGCAGCCGGCCAGGCAGCAATCAGCCCCAGCATTTT.

The chain uses TRBV6-6 and TRBJ2-5; D is perhaps TRBD1 (5 bases). Germline loops: CDR1 MNHNY, CDR2 SVGAGI (reference sequence). The CDR3 spans 14 residues. Trimming left V 7 bases short and J 4 bases short, with 16 bases between. The CDR3 bases are TGTGCCAGCACGTCGCAGGGCCTTGGAGAGACCCAGTACTTC. Translation gives CASTSQGLGETQYF.

As for this clonotype: A read error may be the cause here, since a much bigger clone is one base away. V and J are TRBV29-1 and TRBJ2-2, with D possibly matching TRBD1 (5 bases). V was clipped by 6 bases and J by 6 bases, with 17 bases between them. The germline V gene encodes CDR1 SQVTM and CDR2 ANQGSEA. CDR3 length: 14 amino acids. The CDR3 loop is CSVSGADESGELFF. The CDR3, as DNA: TGCAGCGTCAGTGGGGCCGACGAATCCGGGGAGCTGTTTTTT.

The V call is TRBV7-2, the J call TRBJ2-7; D may correspond to TRBD1 or TRBD2 (6 bases each). V lost 1 base to trimming and J lost 6 bases, with 13 bases between them. The CDR3 spans 14 residues. The germline V gene has CDR1 SGHTA and CDR2 FQGNSA. The CDR3 sequence: CASSLDRGGIEQYF. DNA for the CDR3: TGTGCCAGCAGCTTAGATCGAGGGGGGATCGAGCAGTACTTC.